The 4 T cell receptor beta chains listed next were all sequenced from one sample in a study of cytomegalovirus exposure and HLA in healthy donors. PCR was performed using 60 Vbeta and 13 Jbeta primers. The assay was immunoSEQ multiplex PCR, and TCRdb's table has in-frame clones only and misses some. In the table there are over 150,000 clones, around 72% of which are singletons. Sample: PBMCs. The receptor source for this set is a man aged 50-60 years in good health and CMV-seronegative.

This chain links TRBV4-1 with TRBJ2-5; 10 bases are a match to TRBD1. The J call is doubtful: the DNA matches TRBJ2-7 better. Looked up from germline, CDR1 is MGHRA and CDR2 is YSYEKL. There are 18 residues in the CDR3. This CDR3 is CASSQGGAGTGASYEQYF. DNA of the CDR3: TGCGCCAGCAGCCAAGGAGGGGCCGGGACAGGGGCCTCCTACGAGCAGTACTTC.

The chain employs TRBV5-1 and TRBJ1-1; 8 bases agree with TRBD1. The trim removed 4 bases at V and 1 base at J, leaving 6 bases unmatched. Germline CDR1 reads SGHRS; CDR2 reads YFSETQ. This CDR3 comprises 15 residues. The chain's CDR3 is CASSPGDRGNTEAFF. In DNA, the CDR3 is TGCGCCAGCAGCCCAGGAGACAGGGGGAACACTGAAGCTTTCTTT.

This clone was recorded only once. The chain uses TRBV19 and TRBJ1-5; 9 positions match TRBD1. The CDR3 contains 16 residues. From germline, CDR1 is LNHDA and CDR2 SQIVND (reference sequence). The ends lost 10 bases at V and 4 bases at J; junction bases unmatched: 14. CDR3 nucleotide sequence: TGTGCCACATACCCACCGGGACAGGGAGATAATCAGCCCCAGCATTTT. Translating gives CATYPPGQGDNQPQHF.

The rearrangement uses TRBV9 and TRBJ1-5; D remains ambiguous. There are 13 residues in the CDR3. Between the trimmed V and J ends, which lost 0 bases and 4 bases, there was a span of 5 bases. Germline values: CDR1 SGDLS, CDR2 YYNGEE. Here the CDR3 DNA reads TGTGCCAGCAGCGTAGTTCCTAATCAGCCCCAGCATTTT. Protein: CASSVVPNQPQHF.